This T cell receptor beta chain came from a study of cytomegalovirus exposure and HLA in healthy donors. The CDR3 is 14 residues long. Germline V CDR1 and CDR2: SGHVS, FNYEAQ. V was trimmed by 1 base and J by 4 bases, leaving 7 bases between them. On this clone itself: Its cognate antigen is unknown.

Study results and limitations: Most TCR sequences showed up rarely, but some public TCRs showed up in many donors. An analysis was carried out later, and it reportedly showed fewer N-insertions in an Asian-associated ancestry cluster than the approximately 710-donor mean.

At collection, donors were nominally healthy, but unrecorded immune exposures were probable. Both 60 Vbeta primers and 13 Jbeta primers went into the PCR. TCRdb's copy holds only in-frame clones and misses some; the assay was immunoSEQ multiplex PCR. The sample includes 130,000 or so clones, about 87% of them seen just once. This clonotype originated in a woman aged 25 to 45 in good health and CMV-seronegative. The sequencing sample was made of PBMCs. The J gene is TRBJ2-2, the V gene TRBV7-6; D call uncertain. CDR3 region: CASSLEKLTGELFF. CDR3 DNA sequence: TGTGCCAGCAGCTTAGAGAAGCTCACCGGGGAGCTGTTTTTT.